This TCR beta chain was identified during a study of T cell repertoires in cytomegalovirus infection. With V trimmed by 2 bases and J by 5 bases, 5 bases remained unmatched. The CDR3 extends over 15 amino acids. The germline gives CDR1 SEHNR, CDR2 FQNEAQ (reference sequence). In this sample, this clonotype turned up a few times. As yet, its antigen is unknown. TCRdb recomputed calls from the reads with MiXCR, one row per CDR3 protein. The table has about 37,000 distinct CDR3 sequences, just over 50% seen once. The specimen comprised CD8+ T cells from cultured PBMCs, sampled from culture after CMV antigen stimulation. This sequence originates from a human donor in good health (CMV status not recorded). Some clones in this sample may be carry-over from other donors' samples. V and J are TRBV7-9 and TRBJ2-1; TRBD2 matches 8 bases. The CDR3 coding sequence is TGTGCCAGCAGCTTACTTCAGCGGGAGAACAATGAGCAGTTCTTC. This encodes CASSLLQRENNEQFF.